This is a list of T cell receptor beta chains from one sample in a study of T-cell reconstitution after alpha-beta-depleted transplantation in children. TCRdb re-called the PCR reads through MiXCR, storing one row per CDR3 protein. This table has 200,000 to 250,000 distinct CDR3 sequences, approximately 8.4% appearing once. The specimen comprised PBMCs, mostly from graft donor cells, sampled 360 days after TCRalphabeta/CD19-depleted stem cell transplant. These receptor sequences come from a male patient aged 2 to 10 who had a stem cell transplant for acute myeloid leukemia, so the T cells may come from the graft donor. Each CDR3 is given with its conserved first and last residue. Fields, in order: D gene, J gene, clone size, CDR3 length, V gene, CDR3 protein, CDR3 DNA. D genes are given only for firm matches. Clone size is stated in some rows and not others, as once, few, many or a class when expanded.

-,TRBJ1-1,many,13,TRBV12-3/TRBV12-4,CASSFLRAGEAFF,TGTGCCAGCAGTTTCCTCAGGGCTGGTGAAGCTTTCTTT
-,TRBJ1-5,-,13,TRBV7-3,CASSLTGYQPQHF,TGTGCCAGCAGCTTAACGGGGTATCAGCCCCAGCATTTT
-,TRBJ2-7,-,14,TRBV27,CASSQTGGSYEQYF,TGTGCCAGCAGTCAGACAGGAGGGTCCTACGAGCAGTACTTC
-,TRBJ1-1,many,14,TRBV5-1,CASSLPDLNAEAFF,TGCGCCAGCAGCCTCCCGGACCTAAACGCTGAAGCTTTCTTT
-,TRBJ1-2,few,13,TRBV5-1,CASSLEDVYGYTF,TGCGCCAGCAGCTTAGAAGATGTCTATGGCTACACCTTC
-,TRBJ2-2,many,13,TRBV4-1,CASSRMGPGELFF,TGCGCCAGCAGCCGTATGGGACCCGGGGAGCTGTTTTTT
TRBD1,TRBJ2-5,-,14,TRBV5-1,CASSPGQRQETQYF,TGCGCCAGCAGTCCGGGACAGCGCCAAGAGACCCAGTACTTC
-,TRBJ2-2,-,14,TRBV20-1,CSAPGGDRTGELFF,TGCAGTGCGCCAGGGGGGGATCGCACCGGGGAGCTGTTTTTT
TRBD1,TRBJ2-1,few,16,TRBV12-3/TRBV12-4,CASRGYPGQGGDEQFF,TGTGCCAGCAGGGGGTACCCGGGACAGGGGGGGGATGAGCAGTTCTTC
TRBD1,TRBJ2-3,few,13,TRBV12-3/TRBV12-4,CASSRTGSDTQYF,TGTGCCAGCAGTCGGACAGGGTCGGATACGCAGTATTTT
-,TRBJ2-3,many,13,TRBV10-3,CAISDGSTDTQYF,TGTGCCATCAGTGACGGAAGCACAGATACGCAGTATTTT
TRBD1,TRBJ1-2,-,15,TRBV6-5,CASSSVSPRGGGYTF,TGTGCCAGCAGTTCGGTTTCCCCCAGGGGGGGAGGCTACACCTTC
-,TRBJ2-4,-,14,TRBV5-1,CASSLIGGKNIQYF,TGCGCCAGCAGCTTGATCGGGGGTAAAAACATTCAGTACTTC
TRBD2,TRBJ2-1,-,20,TRBV9,CASSPCKTSGGGFSYNEQFF,TGTGCCAGCAGCCCCTGTAAGACTAGCGGAGGGGGATTCTCCTACAATGAGCAGTTCTTC
TRBD1,TRBJ2-3,-,15,TRBV6-5,CASSYPGQGTDTQYF,TGTGCCAGCAGTTATCCGGGACAGGGTACAGATACGCAGTATTTT
-,TRBJ2-7,few,13,TRBV7-8,CASSLGLGYEQYF,TGTGCCAGCAGCTTAGGTCTAGGCTACGAGCAGTACTTC
-,TRBJ2-7,-,12,TRBV12-3/TRBV12-4,CASSRTVGEQYF,TGTGCCAGCAGTCGGACAGTGGGCGAGCAGTACTTC